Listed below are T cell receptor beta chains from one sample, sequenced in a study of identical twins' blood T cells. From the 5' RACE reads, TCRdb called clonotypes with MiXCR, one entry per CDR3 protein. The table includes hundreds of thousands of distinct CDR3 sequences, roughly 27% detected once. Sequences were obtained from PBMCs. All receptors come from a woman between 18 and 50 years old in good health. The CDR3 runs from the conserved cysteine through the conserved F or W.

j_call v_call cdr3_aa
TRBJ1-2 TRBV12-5 CASGLDYGYTF
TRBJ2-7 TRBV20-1 CSASSGSIYEQYF
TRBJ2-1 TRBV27 CASSFPLGGEQFF
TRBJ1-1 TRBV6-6 CASFGLPGLNTEAFF
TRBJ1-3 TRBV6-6 CASRPQQGTMGASGNTIYF
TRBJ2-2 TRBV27 CASSFKAGELFF
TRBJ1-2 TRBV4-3 CASSQGRTVNYGYTF
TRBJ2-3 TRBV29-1 CSTDTDTQYF
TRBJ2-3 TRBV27 CASSTRLAGVADTQYF
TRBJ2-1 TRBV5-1 CASSLEYGTPYNEQFF
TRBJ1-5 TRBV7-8 CASSFRKMPQHF
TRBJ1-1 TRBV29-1 CSVVGQANTEAFF
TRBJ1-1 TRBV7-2 CASRLRGNTEAFF
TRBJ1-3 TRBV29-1 CSVEIDSSGNTIYF
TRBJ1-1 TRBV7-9 CASSIGLSTEAFF
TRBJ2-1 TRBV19 CASSLEGGSYNGQFF
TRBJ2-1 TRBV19 CASKWSQVGNEQFF
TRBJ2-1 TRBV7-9 CASSWPLGNEQFF
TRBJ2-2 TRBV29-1 CSVSTGRSGELFF
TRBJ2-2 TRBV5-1 CASSFGLAGGLRTGELFF
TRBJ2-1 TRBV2 CASSESRRDHNEQFF
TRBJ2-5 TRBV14 CASRQTEQETQYF
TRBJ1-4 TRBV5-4 CASTKRGGETNEKLFF
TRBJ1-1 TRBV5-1 CASSLDRGQGWNTEAFF
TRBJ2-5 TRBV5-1 CASSLATSETQYF
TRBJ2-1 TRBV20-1 CSPLANANNEHFF
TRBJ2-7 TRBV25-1 CASSTLSRDEQYF
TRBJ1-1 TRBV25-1 CASRPSNTEAFF
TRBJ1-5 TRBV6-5 CASSYSIGSNQPQHF
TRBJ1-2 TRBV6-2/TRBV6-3 CASSERTANYGYTF
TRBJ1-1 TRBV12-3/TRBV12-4 CASSYPSVGDTEAFF
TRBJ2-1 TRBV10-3 CATKTSGVVYNEQFF
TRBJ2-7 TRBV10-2 CASSVQGLAYEQYF
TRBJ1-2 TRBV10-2 CATLRGSGYGYTF
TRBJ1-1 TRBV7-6 CASSLAFAEMNTEAFF
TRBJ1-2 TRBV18 CASSPKRDNYGYTF
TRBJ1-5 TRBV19 CASNGNARQPQHF
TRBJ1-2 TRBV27 CASSLIWGSYGYTF
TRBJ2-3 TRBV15 CATSSRFGDRVNTQYF
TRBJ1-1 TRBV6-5 CASSRGATEAFF
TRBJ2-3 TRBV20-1 CSAPSPLAGGSTDTQYF
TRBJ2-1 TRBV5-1 CASSGQGAYNEQFF
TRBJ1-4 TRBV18 CASSSPGDSSRKLFF
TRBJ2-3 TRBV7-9 CASSMTSTDTQYF
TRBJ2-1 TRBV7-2 CTSGLAGVVYNEQFF
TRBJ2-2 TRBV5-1 CASSAASGSFTGELFF
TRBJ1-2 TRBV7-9 CADSFAPNYGYTF
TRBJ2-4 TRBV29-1 CSVGVGNIQYF
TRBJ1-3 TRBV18 CASSPSGLPVPSGNTIYF
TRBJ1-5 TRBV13 CASRERASNQPQHF
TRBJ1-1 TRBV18 CASSPPMNTEAFF
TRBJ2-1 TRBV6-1 CASTGQNNEQFF
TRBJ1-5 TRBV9 CASSGGSTYQPQHF